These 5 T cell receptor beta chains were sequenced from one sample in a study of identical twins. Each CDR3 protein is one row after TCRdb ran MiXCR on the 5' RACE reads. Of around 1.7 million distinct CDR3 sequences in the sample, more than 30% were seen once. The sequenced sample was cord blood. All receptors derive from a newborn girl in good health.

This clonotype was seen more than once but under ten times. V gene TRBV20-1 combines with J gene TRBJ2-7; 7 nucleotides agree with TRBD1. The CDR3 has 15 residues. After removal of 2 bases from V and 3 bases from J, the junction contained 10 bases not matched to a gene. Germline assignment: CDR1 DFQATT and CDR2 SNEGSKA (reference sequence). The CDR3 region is CSARYYGTAFYEQYF. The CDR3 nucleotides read TGCAGTGCTAGATACTACGGGACAGCGTTCTACGAGCAGTACTTC.

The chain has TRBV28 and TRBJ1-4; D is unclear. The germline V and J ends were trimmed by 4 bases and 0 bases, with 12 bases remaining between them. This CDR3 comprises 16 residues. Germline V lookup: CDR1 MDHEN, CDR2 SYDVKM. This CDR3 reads CASSSSERATNEKLFF. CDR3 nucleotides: TGTGCCAGCAGTTCATCCGAGAGGGCAACTAATGAAAAACTGTTTTTT.

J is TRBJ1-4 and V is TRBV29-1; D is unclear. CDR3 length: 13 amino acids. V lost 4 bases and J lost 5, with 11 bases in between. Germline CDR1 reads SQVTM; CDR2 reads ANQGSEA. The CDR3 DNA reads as TGCAGCGTTGCGGGGAAAGGCAATGAAAAACTGTTTTTT. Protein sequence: CSVAGKGNEKLFF.

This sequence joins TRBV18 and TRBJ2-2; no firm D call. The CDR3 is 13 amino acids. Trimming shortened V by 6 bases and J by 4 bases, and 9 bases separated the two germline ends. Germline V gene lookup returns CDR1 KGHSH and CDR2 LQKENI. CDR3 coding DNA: TGTGCCAGCTCGCGCATCGGCACCGGGGAGCTGTTTTTT. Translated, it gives CASSRIGTGELFF. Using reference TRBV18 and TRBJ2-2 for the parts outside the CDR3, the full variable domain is NAGVMQNPRHLVRRRGQEARLRCSPMKGHSHVYWYRQLPEEGLKFMVYLQKENIIDESGMPKERFSAEFPKEGPSILRIQQVVRGDSAAYFCASSRIGTGELFFGEGSRLTVL.

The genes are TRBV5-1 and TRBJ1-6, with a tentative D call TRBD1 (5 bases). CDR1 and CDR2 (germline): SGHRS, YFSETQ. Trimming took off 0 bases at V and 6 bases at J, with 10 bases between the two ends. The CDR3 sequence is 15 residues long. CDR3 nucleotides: TGCGCCAGCAGCTTGGAAGGGGATTCTAATTCACCCCTCCACTTT. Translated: CASSLEGDSNSPLHF.